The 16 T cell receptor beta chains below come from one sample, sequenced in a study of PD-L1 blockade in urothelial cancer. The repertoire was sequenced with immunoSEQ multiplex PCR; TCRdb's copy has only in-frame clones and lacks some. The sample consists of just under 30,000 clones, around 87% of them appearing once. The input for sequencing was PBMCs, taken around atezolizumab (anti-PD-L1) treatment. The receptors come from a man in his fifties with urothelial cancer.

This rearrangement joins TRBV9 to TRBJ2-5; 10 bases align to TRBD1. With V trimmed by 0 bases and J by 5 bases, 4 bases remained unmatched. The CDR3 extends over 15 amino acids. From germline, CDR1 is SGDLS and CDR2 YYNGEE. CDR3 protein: CASSVGQGAFETQYF. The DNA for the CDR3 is TGTGCCAGCAGCGTAGGACAGGGGGCGTTTGAGACCCAGTACTTC.

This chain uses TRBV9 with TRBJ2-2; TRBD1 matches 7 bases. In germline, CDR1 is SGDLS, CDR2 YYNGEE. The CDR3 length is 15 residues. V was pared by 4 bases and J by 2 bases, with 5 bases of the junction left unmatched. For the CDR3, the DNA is TGTGCCAGCAGCTTAGACAGGGCAAACACCGGGGAGCTGTTTTTT. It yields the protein CASSLDRANTGELFF.

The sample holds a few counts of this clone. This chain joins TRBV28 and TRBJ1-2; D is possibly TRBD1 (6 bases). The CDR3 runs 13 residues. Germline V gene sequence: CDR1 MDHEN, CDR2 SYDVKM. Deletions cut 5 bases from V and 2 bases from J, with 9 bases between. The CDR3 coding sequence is TGTGCCAGCAGTCTTACAGGGAACTATGGCTACACCTTC. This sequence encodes CASSLTGNYGYTF.

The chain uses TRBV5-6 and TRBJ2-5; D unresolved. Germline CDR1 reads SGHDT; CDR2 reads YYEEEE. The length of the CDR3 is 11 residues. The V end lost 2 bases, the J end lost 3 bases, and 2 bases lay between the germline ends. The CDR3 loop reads CASSFEETQYF. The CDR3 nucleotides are TGTGCCAGCAGCTTCGAAGAGACCCAGTACTTC.

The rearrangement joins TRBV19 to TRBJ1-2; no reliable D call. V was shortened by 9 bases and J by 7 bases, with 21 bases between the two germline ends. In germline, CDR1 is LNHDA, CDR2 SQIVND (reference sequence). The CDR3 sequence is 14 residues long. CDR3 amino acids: CASKYGQLISGYTF. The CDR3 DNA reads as TGTGCCAGCAAGTATGGGCAGTTAATTAGTGGCTACACCTTC.

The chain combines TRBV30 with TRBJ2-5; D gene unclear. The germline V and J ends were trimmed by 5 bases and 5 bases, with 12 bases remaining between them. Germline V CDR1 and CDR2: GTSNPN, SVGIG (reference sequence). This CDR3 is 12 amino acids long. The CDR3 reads CAWERNSETQYF. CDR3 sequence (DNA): TGTGCCTGGGAACGAAACAGCGAGACCCAGTACTTC.

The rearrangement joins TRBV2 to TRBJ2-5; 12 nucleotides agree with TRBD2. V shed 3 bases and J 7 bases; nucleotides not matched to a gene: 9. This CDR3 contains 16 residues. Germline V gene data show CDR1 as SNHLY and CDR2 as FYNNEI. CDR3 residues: CASSDRGLAGRGTQYF. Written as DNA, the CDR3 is TGTGCCAGCAGTGATAGGGGACTAGCGGGCCGTGGGACCCAGTACTTC.

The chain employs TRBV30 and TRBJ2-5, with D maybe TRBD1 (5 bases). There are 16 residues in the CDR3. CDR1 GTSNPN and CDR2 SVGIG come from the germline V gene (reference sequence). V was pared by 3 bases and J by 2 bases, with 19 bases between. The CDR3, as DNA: TGTGCCTGGAGCCCTCGGACAACTCCCGGGCAAGAGACCCAGTACTTC. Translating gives CAWSPRTTPGQETQYF.

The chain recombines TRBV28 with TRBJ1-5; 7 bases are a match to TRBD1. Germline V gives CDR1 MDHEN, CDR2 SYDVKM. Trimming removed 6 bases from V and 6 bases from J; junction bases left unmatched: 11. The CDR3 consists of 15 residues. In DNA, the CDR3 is TGTGCCAGCAGGGAGACAGGGTTTAAAGGTCAGCCCCAGCATTTT. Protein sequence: CASRETGFKGQPQHF.

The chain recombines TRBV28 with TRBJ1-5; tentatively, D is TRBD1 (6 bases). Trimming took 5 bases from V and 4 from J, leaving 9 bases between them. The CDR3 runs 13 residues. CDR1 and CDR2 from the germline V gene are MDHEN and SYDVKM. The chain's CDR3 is CASSQGLNQPQHF. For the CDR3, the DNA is TGTGCCAGCAGTCAGGGGTTAAATCAGCCCCAGCATTTT.

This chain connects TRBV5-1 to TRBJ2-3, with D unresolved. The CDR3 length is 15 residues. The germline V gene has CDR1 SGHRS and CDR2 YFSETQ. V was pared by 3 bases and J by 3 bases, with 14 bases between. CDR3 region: CASSYRRPGTDTQYF. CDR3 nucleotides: TGCGCCAGCAGCTATCGGCGGCCCGGGACAGATACGCAGTATTTT.

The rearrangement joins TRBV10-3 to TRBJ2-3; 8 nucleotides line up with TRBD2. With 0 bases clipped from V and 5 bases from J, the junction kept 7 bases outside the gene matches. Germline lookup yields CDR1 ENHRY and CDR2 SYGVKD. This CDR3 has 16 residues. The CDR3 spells CAISESTGAGGDTQYF. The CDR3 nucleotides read TGTGCCATCAGTGAGTCGACTGGTGCGGGAGGAGATACGCAGTATTTT.

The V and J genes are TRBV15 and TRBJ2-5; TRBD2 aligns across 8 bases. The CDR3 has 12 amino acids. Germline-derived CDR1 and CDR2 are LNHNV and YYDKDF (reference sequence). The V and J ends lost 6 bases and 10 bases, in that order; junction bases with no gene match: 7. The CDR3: CATRGGGRIQYF. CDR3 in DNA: TGTGCCACCAGGGGCGGGGGGAGGATCCAGTACTTC.

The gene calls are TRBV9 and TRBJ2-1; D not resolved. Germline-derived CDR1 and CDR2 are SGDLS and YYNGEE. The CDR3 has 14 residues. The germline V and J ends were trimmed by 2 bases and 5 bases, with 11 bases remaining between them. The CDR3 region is CASSVGYFDNEQFF. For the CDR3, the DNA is TGTGCCAGCAGCGTCGGGTATTTTGACAATGAGCAGTTCTTC.

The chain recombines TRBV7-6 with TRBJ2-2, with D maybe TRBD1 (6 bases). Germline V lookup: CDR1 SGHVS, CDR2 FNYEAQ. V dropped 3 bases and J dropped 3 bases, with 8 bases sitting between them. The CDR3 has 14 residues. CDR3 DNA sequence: TGTGCCAGCAGCTTGGACAGTTACACCGGGGAGCTGTTTTTT. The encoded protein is CASSLDSYTGELFF.

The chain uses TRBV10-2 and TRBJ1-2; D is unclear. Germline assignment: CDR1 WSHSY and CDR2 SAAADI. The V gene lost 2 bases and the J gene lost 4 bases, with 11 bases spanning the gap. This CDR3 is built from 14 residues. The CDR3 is CASSEAAAIYGYTF. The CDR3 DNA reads TGCGCCAGCAGTGAGGCGGCGGCTATCTATGGCTACACCTTC.